A single sample is the source of the 23 T cell receptor beta chains below, sequenced in a study of technical replicates of blood from a few donors (dated by TCRdb to the late 2010s). The protocol used for the library was the immunoSEQ multiplex PCR assay. TCRdb obtained this table from immuneACCESS and retained in-frame rearrangements with V and J assigned. These tables miss some clones; where compared with another copy, unresolved V genes account for less than half of the shortfall, and the remainder is unexplained. The sample contains about 14,000 clones, more than 75% of them found a single time. Roughly 12% of the sample is held by the ten biggest clonotypes. Sequences were obtained from PBMCs. These receptors came from a human donor in good health.

V is TRBV18 and J is TRBJ1-1; 7 nucleotides line up with TRBD1. Per germline, CDR1 KGHSH and CDR2 LQKENI. This CDR3 is built from 17 residues. V was pared by 2 bases and J by 1 base, with 10 bases of the junction left unmatched. The CDR3 bases are TGTGCCAGCTCACCATTACAGGGGACCTTTACGAACACTGAAGCTTTCTTT. It yields the protein CASSPLQGTFTNTEAFF.

The chain employs TRBV5-6 and TRBJ1-4; D gene ambiguous. The germline V gene encodes CDR1 SGHDT and CDR2 YYEEEE. The V gene lost 4 bases and the J gene lost 13 bases, with 20 bases spanning the gap. The CDR3 runs to 14 residues. The CDR3 loop reads CASSLDTVPLGLFF. DNA of the CDR3: TGTGCCAGCAGCCTTGACACGGTACCTTTAGGACTGTTTTTT. The full variable domain, rest sourced from reference TRBV5-6 and TRBJ1-4, is DAGVTQSPTHLIKTRGQQVTLRCSPKSGHDTVSWYQQALGQGPQFIFQYYEEEERQRGNFPDRFSGHQFPNYSSELNVNALLLGDSALYLCASSLDTVPLGLFFGSGTQLSVL.

This chain connects TRBV5-1 to TRBJ1-2; D is ambiguous. The CDR3 is 15 amino acids. CDR1 is SGHRS, CDR2 YFSETQ, per germline. The germline V and J ends were trimmed by 0 bases and 4 bases, with 13 bases remaining between them. CDR3 sequence (DNA): TGCGCCAGCAGCTTGGCCGAGGGAAGGAGCTATGGCTACACCTTC. Its protein is CASSLAEGRSYGYTF.

This chain links TRBV4-2 with TRBJ2-7, with 7 bases matching TRBD1. The CDR3 runs to 16 residues. Trimming took 0 bases from V and 7 from J; bases not matched to a gene: 12. Germline V lookup: CDR1 LGHNA, CDR2 YNFKEQ. The CDR3 coding sequence is TGTGCCAGCAGCCAAGATCGGGTAGGGGGCTTGGGGGAGCAGTACTTC. This codes for CASSQDRVGGLGEQYF.

This chain uses TRBV27 with TRBJ1-1, with D possibly TRBD1 on 6 matching bases. The length of the CDR3 is 12 residues. Germline lookup yields CDR1 MNHEY and CDR2 SMNVEV (reference sequence). V shed 0 bases and J shed 10 bases, with 9 bases lying between them. The CDR3 DNA follows: TGTGCCAGCAGTTTATCGGCAGGGGTAGCTTTCTTT. This gives the protein CASSLSAGVAFF.

This chain joins TRBV29-1 and TRBJ2-1, with a possible D match to TRBD2 (5 bases). V was trimmed by 7 bases and J by 7 bases, leaving 17 bases between them. CDR3 size: 13 residues. Germline CDR1 is SQVTM and CDR2 is ANQGSEA. DNA for the CDR3: TGCAGCGCCGTTAGCGAGAAGGGAAATGAGCAGTTCTTC. Amino acid sequence: CSAVSEKGNEQFF.

The chain employs TRBV2 and TRBJ2-1; unclear D gene. CDR3 length: 12 residues. The germline V gene encodes CDR1 SNHLY and CDR2 FYNNEI. Trimming pared 3 bases from V and 9 bases from J, leaving 9 bases between. CDR3 protein: CASSEGFVEQFF. The DNA of the CDR3 is TGTGCCAGCAGTGAGGGCTTCGTTGAGCAGTTCTTC.

The chain links TRBV27 to TRBJ2-3, with D perhaps TRBD2 (6 bases). V was pared by 2 bases and J by 2 bases, with 17 bases between. The CDR3 covers 17 residues. Germline-derived CDR1 and CDR2 are MNHEY and SMNVEV (reference sequence). Written as DNA, the CDR3 is TGTGCCAGCAGTTTACAGTTTGGCGGGGAGGTCACAGATACGCAGTATTTT. This gives the protein CASSLQFGGEVTDTQYF.

This chain uses TRBV11-2 with TRBJ2-2; 13 nucleotides agree with TRBD2. The junction had 10 bases not matched to a gene; V was cut back by 4 bases and J by 8 bases. The CDR3 totals 17 residues. Germline loops: CDR1 SGHAT, CDR2 FQNNGV. The CDR3 loop is CASSYGGLAGYIGELFF. The CDR3, as DNA: TGTGCCAGCAGCTACGGGGGACTAGCGGGATATATAGGGGAGCTGTTTTTT. The entire variable domain, with the rest obtained from reference TRBV11-2 and TRBJ2-2, is as follows: EAGVAQSPRYKIIEKRQSVAFWCNPISGHATLYWYQQILGQGPKLLIQFQNNGVVDDSQLPKDRFSAERLKGVDSTLKIQPAKLEDSAVYLCASSYGGLAGYIGELFFGEGSRLTVL.

The chain links TRBV6-5 to TRBJ2-5; 9 nucleotides agree with TRBD1. Germline CDR1 reads MNHEY; CDR2 reads SVGAGI. The junction had 8 bases not matched to a gene; V was cut back by 3 bases and J by 3 bases. CDR3 length equals 16 residues. CDR3 nucleotide sequence: TGTGCCAGCAGTTATTCGGACAGGGGCTGGGAAGAGACCCAGTACTTC. It encodes CASSYSDRGWEETQYF.

The gene calls are TRBV30 and TRBJ2-7, with TRBD2 identical over 9 bases. The V and J ends lost 0 bases and 2 bases, in that order; junction bases with no gene match: 5. Germline V gene sequence: CDR1 GTSNPN, CDR2 SVGIG (reference sequence). There are 15 residues in the CDR3. DNA of the CDR3: TGTGCCTGGAGTGTGGAGGTAGCGGGAGCCTACGAGCAGTACTTC. Its protein is CAWSVEVAGAYEQYF.

The rearrangement links TRBV15 to TRBJ2-1; D gene uncertain. CDR1 is LNHNV, CDR2 YYDKDF, per germline (reference sequence). The CDR3 extends over 12 amino acids. V shed 0 bases and J shed 7 bases, with 4 bases lying between them. In nucleotides, the CDR3 is TGTGCCACCAGCAGAGACCGTAATGAGCAGTTCTTC. Translation: CATSRDRNEQFF.

The chain employs TRBV4-1 and TRBJ2-3; 12 bases are shared with TRBD2. CDR1 is MGHRA, CDR2 YSYEKL, per germline. V shed 0 bases and J 5 bases; nucleotides not matched to a gene: 12. The CDR3 is 19 residues long. CDR3 region: CASSQDLTSGSGRGDTQYF. CDR3 nucleotide sequence: TGCGCCAGCAGCCAAGATCTGACTAGCGGGAGTGGACGGGGAGATACGCAGTATTTT.

This clone showed up just once. This chain joins TRBV7-2 and TRBJ1-3; tentatively, D is TRBD1 (5 bases). CDR3 length equals 15 residues. With 5 bases removed from V and 3 bases from J, the gap between germline ends came to 14 bases. Germline V gene data show CDR1 as SGHTA and CDR2 as FQGNSA. The CDR3 bases are TGTGCCAGCAGCCCGACGGGGGTTGTTGGAAACACCATATATTTT. Residues: CASSPTGVVGNTIYF.

V usage is TRBV28 and J usage is TRBJ2-1, with D possibly matching TRBD1 (5 bases). Germline CDR1 MDHEN, CDR2 SYDVKM. V was trimmed by 7 bases and J by 4 bases, leaving 14 bases between them. The CDR3 extends over 14 amino acids. The CDR3 loop is CASTQGQGYNEQFF. DNA for the CDR3: TGTGCCAGCACCCAAGGCCAGGGATACAATGAGCAGTTCTTC. The full variable domain, rest sourced from reference TRBV28 and TRBJ2-1, is DVKVTQSSRYLVKRTGEKVFLECVQDMDHENMFWYRQDPGLGLRLIYFSYDVKMKEKGDIPEGYSVSREKKERFSLILESASTNQTSMYLCASTQGQGYNEQFFGPGTRLTVL.

The chain combines TRBV19 with TRBJ2-7, with 10 bases identical to TRBD2. Per the germline V gene, CDR1 is LNHDA and CDR2 is SQIVND (reference sequence). The CDR3 is 16 amino acids. J was trimmed by 3 bases and V by 0 bases; bases with no gene match: 5. In nucleotides, the CDR3 is TGTGCCAGTAGTATAGATTATGCTAGCGGGAGCTACGAGCAGTACTTC. Protein product: CASSIDYASGSYEQYF. Together with reference TRBV19 and TRBJ2-7, the CDR3 gives the full variable domain: DGGITQSPKYLFRKEGQNVTLSCEQNLNHDAMYWYRQDPGQGLRLIYYSQIVNDFQKGDIAEGYSVSREKKESFPLTVTSAQKNPTAFYLCASSIDYASGSYEQYFGPGTRLTVT.

The chain combines TRBV10-3 with TRBJ2-7; no clear D gene. V dropped 0 bases and J dropped 2 bases, with 5 bases sitting between them. Germline CDR1 ENHRY, CDR2 SYGVKD. The CDR3 spans 13 residues. The CDR3 sequence: CAISESYTYEQYF. The CDR3 bases are TGTGCCATCAGTGAGTCATATACCTACGAGCAGTACTTC.

The V call is TRBV7-2, the J call TRBJ2-1; D is perhaps TRBD2 (6 bases). The germline V and J ends were trimmed by 2 bases and 14 bases, with 13 bases remaining between them. There are 12 residues in the CDR3. The germline CDR1 and CDR2 sequences are SGHTA and FQGNSA. The CDR3 DNA sequence: TGTGCCAGCAGCTTAACGTGGGACTCCGAGTTCTTC. Translating it yields CASSLTWDSEFF.

The gene calls are TRBV30 and TRBJ1-2, with a weak D call TRBD1 (5 bases). V was clipped by 3 bases and J by 2 bases, with 13 bases between them. The CDR3 is made up of 14 amino acids. Germline-derived CDR1 and CDR2 are GTSNPN and SVGIG (reference sequence). CDR3 nucleotides: TGTGCCTGGAGCGATTATGGGGCCAACTATGGCTACACCTTC. Amino acids: CAWSDYGANYGYTF.

The CDR3 sequence: CASSLGGRSDEQFF. In nucleotides, the CDR3 is TGTGCCAGCAGCTTAGGCGGGAGGTCCGATGAGCAGTTCTTC. This chain uses TRBV7-3 with TRBJ2-1; TRBD2 agrees at 8 bases. J lost 8 bases, V lost 2 bases, and 5 bases had no gene match. CDR1 SGHTA and CDR2 FQGTGA come from the germline V gene. This CDR3 contains 14 residues.

This chain links TRBV6-1 with TRBJ1-5; D unclear. V gave up 3 bases and J gave up 1 base, with 10 bases separating them. The CDR3 consists of 15 residues. Germline-derived CDR1 and CDR2 are MNHNS and SASEGT. Here the CDR3 DNA reads TGTGCCAGCAGTGAGGTACCGAGCAGCAATCAGCCCCAGCATTTT. Translating it yields CASSEVPSSNQPQHF.

The CDR3 spells CASSSFLESTDTQYF. The CDR3 DNA is TGTGCCAGCAGCTCGTTTCTGGAGTCTACAGATACGCAGTATTTT. V gene TRBV11-1 combines with J gene TRBJ2-3; no firm D call. This CDR3 has 15 residues. Trimming cost V 4 bases and J 3 bases, with 14 bases left between them. Germline CDR1 reads SGHAT; CDR2 reads FQDESV (reference sequence).

This clone has a handful of counts. The V call is TRBV2, the J call TRBJ1-1, with D maybe TRBD1 (6 bases). Trimming pared 4 bases from V and 1 base from J, leaving 7 bases between. In germline, CDR1 is SNHLY, CDR2 FYNNEI. The CDR3 length is 13 residues. CDR3 sequence: CASSARGNTEAFF. CDR3 DNA: TGTGCCAGCAGTGCCAGGGGGAACACTGAAGCTTTCTTT.